This T cell receptor (beta chain) was found in a study of lymphopenia after photon versus proton radiotherapy. Whole-study results and caveats: Photon-treated patients lost naive T cells and TCR diversity; proton-treated stayed stable.

Germline values: CDR1 SGHKS, CDR2 YYEKEE (reference sequence). This CDR3 has 14 residues. V lost 4 bases, J lost 1 base, and 4 bases stayed unmatched. Data came from immunoSEQ multiplex PCR; TCRdb stores just in-frame clones and leaves some out. The sample lists 8,000 or so clones, 81% occurring once. Turning to this clone: No antigen is known for it.

The sequences come from peripheral blood, collected from a patient treated with photon-based radiotherapy. The sequence was collected from a man aged 25-45 years with gastric cancer. The chain is built from TRBV5-5 and TRBJ1-2, with 7 bases fitting TRBD1. The CDR3, as DNA: TGTGCCAGCAGCCAGGGACAGATTAACTATGGCTACACCTTC. It encodes CASSQGQINYGYTF.